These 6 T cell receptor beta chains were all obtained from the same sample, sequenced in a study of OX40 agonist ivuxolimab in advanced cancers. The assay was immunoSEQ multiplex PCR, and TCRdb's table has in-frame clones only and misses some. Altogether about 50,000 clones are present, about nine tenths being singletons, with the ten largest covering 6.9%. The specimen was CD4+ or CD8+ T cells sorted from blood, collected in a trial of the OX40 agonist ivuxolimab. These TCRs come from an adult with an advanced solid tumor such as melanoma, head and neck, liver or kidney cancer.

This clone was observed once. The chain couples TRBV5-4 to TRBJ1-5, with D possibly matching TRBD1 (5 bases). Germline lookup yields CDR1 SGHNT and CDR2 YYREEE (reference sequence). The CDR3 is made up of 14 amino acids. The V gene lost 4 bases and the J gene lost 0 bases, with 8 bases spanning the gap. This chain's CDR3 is CASSRGPSNQPQHF. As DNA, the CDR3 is TGTGCCAGCAGCCGGGGACCTAGCAATCAGCCCCAGCATTTT.

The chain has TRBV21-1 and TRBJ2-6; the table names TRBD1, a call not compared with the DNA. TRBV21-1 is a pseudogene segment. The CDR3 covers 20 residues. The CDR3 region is CASSKELRGHNSSGANVLTF. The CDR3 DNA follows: TGTGCCAGCAGCAAAGAACTCCGGGGACATAATTCCTCTGGGGCCAACGTCCTGACTTTC.

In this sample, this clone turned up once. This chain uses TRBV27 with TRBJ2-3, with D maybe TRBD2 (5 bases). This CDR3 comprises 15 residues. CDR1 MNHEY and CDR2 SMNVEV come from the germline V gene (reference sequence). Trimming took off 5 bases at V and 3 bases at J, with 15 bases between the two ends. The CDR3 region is CASSPESRGTDTQYF. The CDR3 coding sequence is TGTGCCAGCAGTCCGGAAAGTCGAGGGACAGATACGCAGTATTTT.

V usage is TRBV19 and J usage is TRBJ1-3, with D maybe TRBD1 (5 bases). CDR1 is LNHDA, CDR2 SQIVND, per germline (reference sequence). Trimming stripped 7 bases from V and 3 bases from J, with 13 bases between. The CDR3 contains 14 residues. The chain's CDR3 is CASKRGTDGNTIYF. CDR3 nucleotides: TGTGCCAGTAAAAGAGGGACGGATGGAAACACCATATATTTT.

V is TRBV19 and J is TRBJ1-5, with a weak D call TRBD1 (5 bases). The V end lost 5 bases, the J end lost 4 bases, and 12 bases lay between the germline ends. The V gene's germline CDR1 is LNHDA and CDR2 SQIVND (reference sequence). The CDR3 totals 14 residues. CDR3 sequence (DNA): TGTGCCAGTAGTCTGGGACTGGGAAATCAGCCCCAGCATTTT. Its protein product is CASSLGLGNQPQHF.

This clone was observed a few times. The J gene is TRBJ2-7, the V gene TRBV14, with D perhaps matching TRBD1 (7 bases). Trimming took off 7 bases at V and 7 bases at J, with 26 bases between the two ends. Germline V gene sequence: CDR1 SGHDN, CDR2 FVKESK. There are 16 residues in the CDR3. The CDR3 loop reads CASTIGGSSPRGEQYF. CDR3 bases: TGTGCCAGCACCATAGGGGGCTCCTCACCTCGGGGGGAGCAGTACTTC. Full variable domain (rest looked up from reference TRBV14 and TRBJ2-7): EAGVTQFPSHSVIEKGQTVTLRCDPISGHDNLYWYRRVMGKEIKFLLHFVKESKQDESGMPNNRFLAERTGGTYSTLKVQPAELEDSGVYFCASTIGGSSPRGEQYFGPGTRLTVT.